One and the same sample provided the 4 T cell receptor beta chains below, sequenced in a study of T cells and Merkel cell carcinoma outcomes. The method was immunoSEQ multiplex PCR; TCRdb's version includes in-frame clones alone and lacks a portion of them. The sample records 8,500 to 10,000 clones, approximately 80% being singletons. Source material: tumor tissue from Merkel cell carcinoma. These receptors came from a human donor with Merkel cell carcinoma.

The chain employs TRBV29-1 and TRBJ2-1, with unresolved D. V was trimmed by 4 bases and J by 2 bases, leaving 9 bases between them. The CDR3 has 13 residues. From germline, CDR1 is SQVTM and CDR2 ANQGSEA. CDR3: CSVGLVPYNEQFF. The CDR3 bases are TGCAGCGTTGGTCTAGTTCCCTACAATGAGCAGTTCTTC.

This clone appeared once. A junction boundary mismatches the germline segment, possibly from a read error. The rearrangement uses TRBV7-7 and TRBJ2-2; D is undetermined. CDR3 length: 14 amino acids. CDR1 and CDR2 from the germline V gene are SSHAT and FNYEAQ (reference sequence). This chain's CDR3 is CASSPSAAAGELFF. DNA for the CDR3: TGTGCTAGCAGCCCCTCGGCCGCCGCCGGGGAGCTGTTTTTT. Using reference TRBV7-7 and TRBJ2-2 for the parts outside the CDR3, the full variable domain is GAGVSQSPRYKVTKRGQDVTLRCDPISSHATLYWYQQALGQGPEFLTYFNYEAQPDKSGLPSDRFSAERPEGSISTLTIQRTEQRDSAMYRCASSPSAAAGELFFGEGSRLTVL.

The chain employs TRBV2 and TRBJ2-7; 9 positions match TRBD1. After removal of 0 bases from V and 4 bases from J, the junction contained 4 bases not matched to a gene. Germline CDR1 SNHLY, CDR2 FYNNEI. The CDR3 sequence is 15 residues long. CDR3 sequence: CASSEAGQGLYEQYF. The CDR3 DNA reads as TGTGCCAGCAGTGAAGCAGGACAGGGGTTGTACGAGCAGTACTTC.

Only one count was recorded for this clone. The J gene is TRBJ1-5, the V gene TRBV18; 11 bases map to TRBD1. Looked up from germline, CDR1 is KGHSH and CDR2 is LQKENI. J lost 4 bases, V lost 2 bases, and 4 bases had no gene match. This CDR3 contains 16 residues. CDR3 region: CASSPTGTGGNQPQHF. The CDR3 bases are TGTGCCAGCTCACCAACCGGGACAGGGGGTAATCAGCCCCAGCATTTT.